Listed here are 7 T cell receptor beta chains from one sample, sequenced in a study of cytomegalovirus exposure and HLA in healthy donors. PCR primers comprised 60 Vbeta and 13 Jbeta primers. Here immunoSEQ multiplex PCR was the method, and the copy in TCRdb shows in-frame clones only, minus some. Its table records 200,000 or so clones. Sequenced input: PBMCs. These receptors came from a boy aged 10-17 years in good health and CMV-seronegative.

The chain recombines TRBV18 with TRBJ1-6; TRBD1 aligns across 7 bases. Germline loops: CDR1 KGHSH, CDR2 LQKENI. The CDR3 has 14 amino acids. With 3 bases clipped from V and 8 bases from J, the junction kept 4 bases outside the gene matches. CDR3 sequence (DNA): TGTGCCAGCTCACCGGGACAGCGGTATTCACCCCTCCACTTT. Translation: CASSPGQRYSPLHF.

The chain has TRBV30 and TRBJ1-2, with D possibly TRBD1 on 5 matching bases. The CDR3 runs to 15 residues. V gave up 1 base and J gave up 8 bases, with 20 bases separating them. Germline V CDR1 and CDR2: GTSNPN, SVGIG (reference sequence). CDR3 sequence: CAWSESWAGVWGYTF. The CDR3 DNA reads as TGTGCCTGGAGTGAAAGTTGGGCGGGGGTTTGGGGCTACACCTTC.

The rearrangement joins TRBV27 to TRBJ2-7; possible D gene TRBD1, 6 bases. Germline assignment: CDR1 MNHEY and CDR2 SMNVEV (reference sequence). The CDR3 is made up of 16 amino acids. V lost 5 bases and J 5 bases, leaving 22 bases between the germline ends. This CDR3 reads CASSKSGTPAGDEQYF. CDR3 DNA: TGTGCCAGCAGTAAATCCGGGACCCCGGCAGGGGACGAGCAGTACTTC.

The chain uses TRBV27 and TRBJ1-1; no firm D call. Germline CDR1 and CDR2: MNHEY and SMNVEV (reference sequence). This CDR3 spans 9 amino acids. Trimming took 8 bases from V and 6 from J, leaving 4 bases between them. The CDR3 reads CASLPEAFF. The CDR3 bases are TGTGCCAGCCTCCCTGAAGCTTTCTTT.

The chain employs TRBV13 and TRBJ1-1; D remains ambiguous. The V end was cut by 2 bases, the J end by 3 bases, with 10 bases between. The CDR3 contains 14 residues. CDR1 and CDR2 from the germline V gene are PRHDT and FYEKMQ (reference sequence). Written as DNA, the CDR3 is TGTGCCAGCAGCTTATTGGAGCGTGACACTGAAGCTTTCTTT. Protein: CASSLLERDTEAFF.

This chain uses TRBV4-2 with TRBJ1-1; 8 positions match TRBD1. The CDR3 has 14 residues. CDR1 is LGHNA and CDR2 is YNFKEQ in the germline V gene. Trimming removed 3 bases from V and 3 bases from J; junction bases left unmatched: 3. The chain's CDR3 is CASSQDRADTEAFF. The CDR3 DNA reads as TGTGCCAGCAGCCAGGACAGGGCAGACACTGAAGCTTTCTTT.

V and J are TRBV30 and TRBJ1-1; possible D gene TRBD1, 6 bases. Germline CDR1 is GTSNPN and CDR2 is SVGIG (reference sequence). V was shortened by 4 bases and J by 1 base, with 10 bases between the two germline ends. The CDR3 loop spans 13 amino acids. In nucleotides, the CDR3 is TGTGCCTGGATTGCCAGGGGGAACACTGAAGCTTTCTTT. Translated, it gives CAWIARGNTEAFF.